The clone carrying this TCR beta chain was counted between two and nine times. Antigen unknown. These data originate in a study of early T cells in non-severe SARS-CoV-2 infection. The wider study: Sequencing targeted bulk RNA from unsorted whole blood, leaving chains unpaired. Regarding the study as a whole: The study's VDJdb matching favored anti-spike CD8 responses and missed private and CD4 specificities.

TCRdb reprocessed the 5' RACE reads with MiXCR, giving one entry per CDR3 protein. The sample records 100,000 to 150,000 distinct CDR3 sequences, 15% being singletons. The germline CDR1 and CDR2 sequences are GTSNPN and SVGIG (reference sequence). The CDR3 consists of 14 residues. V was trimmed by 0 bases and J by 8 bases, leaving 13 bases between them. The receptor was derived from an adult who was a healthcare worker with PCR-confirmed SARS-CoV-2 infection or an uninfected control (not recorded which). The V gene is TRBV30, the J gene TRBJ1-4, with unresolved D. Sequencing was carried out using whole blood. The CDR3 coding sequence is TGTGCCTGGAGTGTACCCCCAGGCAAGGAAAAACTGTTTTTT. Encoded protein: CAWSVPPGKEKLFF.